Following are 20 T cell receptor beta chains from one sample sequenced in a study of blood T cell repertoires in COVID-19. TCRdb's copy holds only in-frame clones and misses some; the assay was immunoSEQ multiplex PCR. This sample carries approximately 210,000 clones, 75% to 85% of them seen once, and the ten largest clones take roughly a sixth. Source material: PBMCs or T cells enriched from blood (not recorded which). These receptors were collected from a woman aged 50 to 60 with acute COVID-19.

The chain employs TRBV6-5 and TRBJ2-2, with a weak D call TRBD1 (6 bases). This CDR3 spans 15 amino acids. Germline CDR1 MNHEY, CDR2 SVGAGI. Trimming removed 5 bases from V and 1 base from J, with 11 bases in between. CDR3 nucleotides: TGTGCCAGCAGTAGTGGGACACAGAACACCGGGGAGCTGTTTTTT. This translates into CASSSGTQNTGELFF.

CDR3 residues: CASSQGAGRTYEQYV. The CDR3 nucleotides read TGCGCCAGCAGTCAGGGGGCAGGGAGAACCTACGAGCAGTACGTC. The chain links TRBV5-1 to TRBJ2-7; 8 bases are a match to TRBD1. The CDR3 sequence is 15 residues long. With V trimmed by 5 bases and J by 2 bases, 9 bases remained unmatched. The germline gives CDR1 SGHRS, CDR2 YFSETQ.

This sequence joins TRBV11-3 and TRBJ2-1; D may be TRBD2 (7 bases). Germline loops: CDR1 SGHNT, CDR2 YENEEA. This CDR3 region has 17 residues. V gave up 5 bases and J gave up 7 bases, with 24 bases separating them. The CDR3 DNA sequence: TGTGCCAGCAGCGCACTAAGTGAGGGGCGGGGGCTGAATGAGCAGTTCTTC. Encoded protein: CASSALSEGRGLNEQFF.

The rearrangement joins TRBV29-1 to TRBJ1-5, with D tentatively TRBD1 (5 bases). Trimming left V 1 base short and J 3 bases short, with 7 bases between. CDR3 size: 13 residues. Looked up from germline, CDR1 is SQVTM and CDR2 is ANQGSEA. In DNA, the CDR3 is TGCAGCGTTGAAGGGGACTTCAATCAGCCCCAGCATTTT. Residues: CSVEGDFNQPQHF.

The chain employs TRBV9 and TRBJ1-5; no clear D. This CDR3 is built from 13 residues. Trimming shortened V by 0 bases and J by 5 bases, and 6 bases separated the two germline ends. The germline gives CDR1 SGDLS, CDR2 YYNGEE. CDR3 amino acids: CASSVAPYQPQHF. CDR3 coding DNA: TGTGCCAGCAGCGTAGCTCCTTATCAGCCCCAGCATTTT.

The chain uses TRBV9 and TRBJ2-5; D is ambiguous. Germline loops: CDR1 SGDLS, CDR2 YYNGEE. The CDR3 covers 12 residues. Trimming shortened V by 1 base and J by 3 bases, and 4 bases separated the two germline ends. The CDR3 nucleotides are TGTGCCAGCAGCGTATCCGAAGAGACCCAGTACTTC. Amino acids: CASSVSEETQYF.

The chain recombines TRBV6-2 or TRBV6-3 with TRBJ2-3; 11 bases fit TRBD2. The CDR3 is 21 amino acids. V lost 0 bases and J lost 2; bases outside the gene matches: 16. Germline V gene lookup returns CDR1 MNHEY and CDR2 SVGEGT. The CDR3 coding sequence is TGTGCCAGCAGTTACTCCCCTTTCTTTCTTACTAGCGGGGGAAACACAGATACGCAGTATTTT. It codes for CASSYSPFFLTSGGNTDTQYF.

V usage is TRBV6-2 or TRBV6-3 and J usage is TRBJ2-2; 9 nucleotides align to TRBD2. The germline gives CDR1 MNHEY, CDR2 SVGEGT. V was pared by 2 bases and J by 4 bases, with 5 bases of the junction left unmatched. The CDR3 loop spans 16 amino acids. The CDR3 sequence is CASSYKRGEVTGELFF. The CDR3 region has the DNA TGTGCCAGCAGTTACAAGCGGGGGGAAGTCACCGGGGAGCTGTTTTTT.

This clone was seen a handful of times. The chain is built from TRBV5-1 and TRBJ2-5, with 7 bases fitting TRBD2. Germline V lookup: CDR1 SGHRS, CDR2 YFSETQ. J lost 1 base, V lost 4 bases, and 7 bases had no gene match. The CDR3 consists of 15 residues. The CDR3 nucleotides read TGCGCCAGCAGCCAACTAAAGCGGGGCCAAGAGACCCAGTACTTC. Protein sequence: CASSQLKRGQETQYF.

This chain connects TRBV4-1 to TRBJ2-5; 14 bases line up with TRBD2. V lost 0 bases to trimming and J lost 4 bases; unmatched junction nucleotides: 4. The V gene's germline CDR1 is MGHRA and CDR2 YSYEKL. This CDR3 contains 17 residues. The CDR3 is CASSQERLAGGRETQYF. In DNA, the CDR3 is TGCGCCAGCAGCCAAGAGAGACTAGCGGGGGGGCGAGAGACCCAGTACTTC.

The rearrangement links TRBV5-1 to TRBJ1-1, with D maybe TRBD1 (5 bases). CDR1 and CDR2 from the germline V gene are SGHRS and YFSETQ. The V end lost 7 bases, the J end lost 1 base, and 11 bases lay between the germline ends. The CDR3 spans 13 residues. DNA of the CDR3: TGCGCCAGCGGACCGGACAAGAACACTGAAGCTTTCTTT. Its protein product is CASGPDKNTEAFF.

The chain couples TRBV18 to TRBJ1-6; D uncertain. The CDR3 is 15 residues long. Germline V gene lookup returns CDR1 KGHSH and CDR2 LQKENI. Trimming took 0 bases from V and 9 from J, leaving 12 bases between them. The DNA of the CDR3 is TGTGCCAGCTCACCACCGGGCACTCGCCGTTCACCCCTCCACTTT. It is translated as CASSPPGTRRSPLHF.

This chain connects TRBV28 to TRBJ1-1; 7 bases fit TRBD1. The CDR3 extends over 13 amino acids. Trimming cost V 2 bases and J 6 bases; bases outside gene matches: 3. Germline CDR1 is MDHEN and CDR2 is SYDVKM. The DNA for the CDR3 is TGTGCCAGCAGTTTACAACAGGGGTCTGAAGCTTTCTTT. Translating gives CASSLQQGSEAFF.

The chain joins TRBV6-2 or TRBV6-3 to TRBJ1-2; D perhaps matches TRBD1 (5 bases). V was trimmed by 8 bases and J by 7 bases, leaving 20 bases between them. Germline loops: CDR1 MNHEY, CDR2 SVGEGT. The CDR3 is 14 amino acids. DNA for the CDR3: TGTGCCAGCTGCCTTTTCGACAGTTTACCTGGCTACACCTTC. This encodes CASCLFDSLPGYTF.

The rearrangement uses TRBV7-9 and TRBJ2-4; TRBD1 is a possible D gene (6 bases). V shed 2 bases and J shed 14 bases, with 13 bases lying between them. This CDR3 is 12 amino acids long. The germline gives CDR1 SEHNR, CDR2 FQNEAQ (reference sequence). The CDR3 nucleotides are TGTGCCAGCAGCTTACCGGGACACGGGGAGTACTTC. Translation: CASSLPGHGEYF.

This chain joins TRBV4-3 and TRBJ2-3, with 7 bases matching TRBD2. Looked up from germline, CDR1 is LGHNA and CDR2 is YSLEER. CDR3 length equals 19 residues. With 0 bases clipped from V and 1 base from J, the junction kept 13 bases outside the gene matches. CDR3 bases: TGCGCCAGCAGCCAAGACCTTGGGAGGGGTAGCCGACGCACAGATACGCAGTATTTT. This sequence encodes CASSQDLGRGSRRTDTQYF.

This clone appeared a single time. The V call is TRBV6-5, the J call TRBJ1-1; possibly TRBD1 for D (6 bases). The CDR3 runs to 13 residues. V dropped 8 bases and J dropped 0 bases, with 10 bases sitting between them. Germline CDR1 is MNHEY and CDR2 is SVGAGI. CDR3 DNA: TGTGCCAGCGATGCAGGGGTGAACACTGAAGCTTTCTTT. Protein: CASDAGVNTEAFF.

This chain links TRBV19 with TRBJ2-3; 10 positions agree with TRBD2. J was trimmed by 6 bases and V by 6 bases; bases with no gene match: 9. The CDR3 loop spans 15 amino acids. Germline-derived CDR1 and CDR2 are LNHDA and SQIVND (reference sequence). The CDR3 reads CASRVWTSGTDTQYF. CDR3 DNA: TGTGCCAGTAGGGTCTGGACTAGCGGTACGGATACGCAGTATTTT.

The chain carries TRBV11-2 and TRBJ1-1; D is perhaps TRBD1 (6 bases). Trimming shortened V by 5 bases and J by 4 bases, and 20 bases separated the two germline ends. The CDR3 is 16 amino acids. Per germline, CDR1 SGHAT and CDR2 FQNNGV. This CDR3 reads CASSDTFEGGFTEAFF. CDR3 coding DNA: TGTGCCAGCAGCGACACCTTCGAGGGGGGGTTCACTGAAGCTTTCTTT.

This sequence joins TRBV28 and TRBJ1-4, with 7 bases matching TRBD1. Germline loops: CDR1 MDHEN, CDR2 SYDVKM. Unmatched junction bases numbered 3, after V lost 6 bases and J lost 8 bases. The CDR3 totals 12 residues. In nucleotides, the CDR3 is TGTGCCAGCAGACAGGGGATGGAAAAACTGTTTTTT. Translated: CASRQGMEKLFF.